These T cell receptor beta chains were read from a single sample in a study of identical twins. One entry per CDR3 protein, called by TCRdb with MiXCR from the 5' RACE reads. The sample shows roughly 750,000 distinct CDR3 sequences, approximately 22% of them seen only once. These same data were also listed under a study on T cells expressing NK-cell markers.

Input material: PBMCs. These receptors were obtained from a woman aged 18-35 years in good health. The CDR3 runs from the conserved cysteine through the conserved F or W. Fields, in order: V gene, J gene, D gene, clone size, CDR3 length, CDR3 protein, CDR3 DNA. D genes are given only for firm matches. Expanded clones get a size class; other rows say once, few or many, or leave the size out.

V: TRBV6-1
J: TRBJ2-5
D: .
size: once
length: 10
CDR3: CASVSETQYF
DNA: TGTGCCAGTGTTTCGGAGACCCAGTACTTC

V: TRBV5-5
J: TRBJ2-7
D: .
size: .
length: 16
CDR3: CASSLGPRGSFDEQYF
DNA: TGTGCCAGCAGCTTGGGCCCCCGGGGTAGCTTCGACGAGCAGTACTTC

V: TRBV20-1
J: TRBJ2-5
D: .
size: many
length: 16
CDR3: CSASLRLVTNKETQYF
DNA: TGCAGTGCTAGTCTCCGACTAGTTACCAACAAAGAGACCCAGTACTTC

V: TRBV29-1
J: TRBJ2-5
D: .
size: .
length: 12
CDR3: CSVVMLRETQYF
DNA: TGCAGCGTTGTTATGTTAAGGGAGACCCAGTACTTC

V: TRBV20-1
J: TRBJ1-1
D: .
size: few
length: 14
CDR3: CSAPRQGLNTEAFF
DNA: TGCAGTGCTCCCCGGCAGGGGCTGAACACTGAAGCTTTCTTT

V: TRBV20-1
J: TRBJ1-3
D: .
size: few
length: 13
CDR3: CSAAQHSGNTIYF
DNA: TGCAGTGCTGCGCAGCACTCTGGAAACACCATATATTTT

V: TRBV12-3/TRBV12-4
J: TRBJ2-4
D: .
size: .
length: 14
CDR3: CASSLSAYGDIQYF
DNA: TGTGCCAGCAGTTTATCTGCCTATGGGGACATTCAGTACTTC

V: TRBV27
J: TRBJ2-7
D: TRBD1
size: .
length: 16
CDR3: CASSSTGQGISYEQYF
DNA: TGTGCCAGCAGTTCAACGGGACAGGGGATTTCCTACGAGCAGTACTTC

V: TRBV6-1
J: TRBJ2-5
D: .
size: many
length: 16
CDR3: CASSSRTARSLETQYF
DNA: TGTGCCAGCAGCTCCCGGACAGCCCGGAGTTTAGAGACCCAGTACTTC

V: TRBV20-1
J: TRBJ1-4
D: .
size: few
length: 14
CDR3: CSARRTDGHEKLFF
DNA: TGCAGTGCTAGACGGACAGATGGCCATGAAAAACTGTTTTTT

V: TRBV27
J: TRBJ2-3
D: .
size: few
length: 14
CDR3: CASSRDRNSDTQYF
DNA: TGTGCCAGCAGCCGTGACAGGAACTCAGATACGCAGTATTTT

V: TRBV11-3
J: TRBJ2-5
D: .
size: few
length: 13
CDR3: CASSLRIKETQYF
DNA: TGTGCCAGCAGCTTAAGGATCAAGGAGACCCAGTACTTC